What follows are 30 T cell receptor beta chains derived from one specimen sequenced in a study of blood T cell repertoires in COVID-19. Sequencing was performed with immunoSEQ multiplex PCR; in TCRdb, only in-frame clones are kept and a portion is missing. The data contain hundreds of thousands of clones, about 83% of them singletons. Sequencing used PBMCs or T cells enriched from blood (not recorded which). The receptors stem from a woman in her forties or fifties who had been exposed to COVID-19.

The V gene is TRBV20-1, the J gene TRBJ2-2, with 10 positions matching TRBD1. Germline assignment: CDR1 DFQATT and CDR2 SNEGSKA (reference sequence). The CDR3 totals 16 residues. V shed 3 bases, J shed 4 bases, and the junction held 8 bases outside the gene matches. As DNA, the CDR3 is TGCAGTGCTAGTCCGGGACAGGGGCTGGGCACCGGGGAGCTGTTTTTT. This gives the protein CSASPGQGLGTGELFF.

The chain employs TRBV4-1 and TRBJ1-1; 7 bases fit TRBD1. V lost 4 bases to trimming and J lost 0 bases; unmatched junction nucleotides: 5. Germline lookup yields CDR1 MGHRA and CDR2 YSYEKL. The CDR3 contains 15 residues. For the CDR3, the DNA is TGCGCCAGCAGCCGCAGGGACAGCTTGAACACTGAAGCTTTCTTT. Amino acids: CASSRRDSLNTEAFF.

V is TRBV6-2 or TRBV6-3 and J is TRBJ2-7; a weak D match, TRBD2 (6 bases). Trimming removed 2 bases at V and 7 bases at J, with 9 bases between. CDR3 length equals 12 residues. In germline, CDR1 is MNHEY, CDR2 SVGEGT. CDR3 loop: CASSYGRGEQYF. The CDR3 DNA is TGTGCCAGCAGTTACGGTCGGGGGGAGCAGTACTTC.

The chain joins TRBV19 to TRBJ1-5; 7 bases are shared with TRBD1. CDR3 length: 13 amino acids. V lost 10 bases, J lost 4 bases, and 7 bases stayed unmatched. Germline CDR1 and CDR2: LNHDA and SQIVND (reference sequence). The CDR3 protein is CATSRDSNQPQHF. In DNA, the CDR3 is TGTGCCACGTCGAGGGACAGTAATCAGCCCCAGCATTTT.

The chain recombines TRBV5-1 with TRBJ2-7; unclear D gene. The CDR3 consists of 16 residues. Germline values: CDR1 SGHRS, CDR2 YFSETQ. Trimming removed 7 bases from V and 4 bases from J, with 24 bases in between. CDR3 protein: CASSPRPELRGYEQYF. DNA for the CDR3: TGCGCCAGCTCTCCCCGCCCCGAGCTGCGCGGATACGAGCAGTACTTC.

The sample holds one count of this clone. V gene TRBV10-3 combines with J gene TRBJ1-3; tentatively, D is TRBD1 (5 bases). The V gene lost 10 bases and the J gene lost 4 bases, with 20 bases spanning the gap. CDR3 length: 15 amino acids. Per germline, CDR1 ENHRY and CDR2 SYGVKD. The CDR3 region is CATGVAGSGGNTIYF. The CDR3 DNA reads TGTGCCACCGGAGTCGCAGGGTCAGGCGGAAACACCATATATTTT.

The chain has TRBV19 and TRBJ2-7, with D tentatively TRBD1 (5 bases). This CDR3 region has 11 residues. Germline CDR1 and CDR2: LNHDA and SQIVND (reference sequence). V was trimmed by 5 bases and J by 12 bases, leaving 14 bases between them. Here the CDR3 reads CASSYRPLAYF. In DNA, the CDR3 is TGTGCCAGTAGTTACAGGCCCCTGGCGTACTTC.

Written as DNA, the CDR3 is TGTGCCAGTTATTTTCCGGGAACGAACAATGAGCAGTTCTTC. The encoded protein is CASYFPGTNNEQFF. The chain couples TRBV6-5 to TRBJ2-1; D may be TRBD2 (5 bases). This CDR3 has 14 residues. Germline V gives CDR1 MNHEY, CDR2 SVGAGI. Trimming removed 9 bases at V and 5 bases at J, with 17 bases between.

The chain recombines TRBV7-9 with TRBJ1-6; D possibly corresponds to TRBD1 (6 bases). The germline V and J ends were trimmed by 1 base and 7 bases, with 17 bases remaining between them. Germline loops: CDR1 SEHNR, CDR2 FQNEAQ (reference sequence). The CDR3 runs to 17 residues. The CDR3 loop reads CASSLVAGGKKNSPLHF. The CDR3 coding sequence is TGTGCCAGCAGCTTAGTAGCGGGGGGCAAGAAAAATTCACCCCTCCACTTT.

This clone appeared a single time. The chain combines TRBV7-8 with TRBJ1-2; D is perhaps TRBD1 (5 bases). The CDR3 sequence is 16 residues long. V lost 4 bases and J lost 4, with 19 bases in between. Germline assignment: CDR1 SGHVS and CDR2 FQNEAQ. The CDR3 is CASSSALFGGAYGYTF. DNA of the CDR3: TGTGCCAGCAGCTCAGCACTCTTTGGAGGGGCCTATGGCTACACCTTC.

A word on this clone: This CDR3 is also generated by other DNA sequences in the sample. This chain joins TRBV5-4 and TRBJ2-1, with 9 bases that match TRBD1. The germline CDR1 and CDR2 sequences are SGHNT and YYREEE (reference sequence). Trimming took 3 bases from V and 2 from J; bases not matched to a gene: 6. This CDR3 contains 16 residues. The CDR3 DNA follows: TGTGCCAGCAGCTCCGGACAGGGGAGGACCTACAATGAGCAGTTCTTC. Translation: CASSSGQGRTYNEQFF.

This chain connects TRBV2 to TRBJ1-5; D ambiguous. With 5 bases removed from V and 0 bases from J, the gap between germline ends came to 11 bases. The CDR3 runs 15 residues. Per the germline V gene, CDR1 is SNHLY and CDR2 is FYNNEI. CDR3 sequence (DNA): TGTGCCAGCAGTACGCGATCCAATAGCAATCAGCCCCAGCATTTT. Protein sequence: CASSTRSNSNQPQHF.

The V gene is TRBV19, the J gene TRBJ2-1, with 11 bases lining up with TRBD2. This CDR3 has 15 residues. Germline V CDR1 and CDR2: LNHDA, SQIVND (reference sequence). V lost 6 bases to trimming and J lost 2 bases; unmatched junction nucleotides: 3. The CDR3 loop reads CASSLAGGPYNEQFF. CDR3 DNA: TGTGCCAGTAGCCTAGCGGGGGGACCCTACAATGAGCAGTTCTTC.

V is TRBV4-1 and J is TRBJ1-2; 10 nucleotides agree with TRBD1. V was clipped by 3 bases and J by 5 bases; unmatched bases: 9. Germline loops: CDR1 MGHRA, CDR2 YSYEKL. The CDR3 sequence is 16 residues long. The CDR3 loop reads CASSHPGQGSWYGYTF. The CDR3 DNA reads TGCGCCAGCAGCCACCCGGGACAGGGGAGTTGGTATGGCTACACCTTC.

This sequence joins TRBV19 and TRBJ1-5; unclear D gene. This CDR3 has 16 residues. CDR1 and CDR2 from the germline V gene are LNHDA and SQIVND (reference sequence). Deletions cut 0 bases from V and 3 bases from J, with 12 bases between. CDR3 nucleotides: TGTGCCAGTAGTATAGAGATAGCGGCTTACAATCAGCCCCAGCATTTT. Encoded protein: CASSIEIAAYNQPQHF.

The chain recombines TRBV7-2 with TRBJ2-7; 8 nucleotides align to TRBD1. The V gene end was trimmed by 1 base and the J gene end by 4 bases; junction bases not matched to a gene: 6. The germline V gene encodes CDR1 SGHTA and CDR2 FQGNSA. The CDR3 runs 15 residues. As DNA, the CDR3 is TGTGCCAGCAGCTTAGGACCGGGACAGGCGTACGAGCAGTACTTC. Its translation is CASSLGPGQAYEQYF. The whole variable domain, remainder taken from reference TRBV7-2 and TRBJ2-7, is GAGVSQSPSNKVTEKGKDVELRCDPISGHTALYWYRQSLGQGLEFLIYFQGNSAPDKSGLPSDRFSAERTGGSVSTLTIQRTQQEDSAVYLCASSLGPGQAYEQYFGPGTRLTVT.

The rearrangement uses TRBV12-5 and TRBJ2-3, with TRBD2 as a possible D gene (7 bases). Germline assignment: CDR1 LGHNT and CDR2 FRNRAP. The CDR3 spans 17 residues. The V end lost 6 bases, the J end lost 4 bases, and 23 bases lay between the germline ends. CDR3 region: CASGQRGAGDRADTQYF. Written as DNA, the CDR3 is TGTGCTAGTGGCCAGAGGGGGGCGGGGGATCGGGCAGATACGCAGTATTTT.

The rearrangement links TRBV24-1 to TRBJ2-1; the match to TRBD2 covers 9 bases. Germline CDR1 reads KGHDR; CDR2 reads SFDVKD. Trimming at V came to 3 bases and at J to 5 bases, leaving 10 bases not matched to a gene. The CDR3 contains 17 residues. The CDR3 sequence is CATSDPISGGHNNEQFF. The CDR3 DNA follows: TGTGCCACCAGTGATCCCATCAGCGGGGGGCATAACAATGAGCAGTTCTTC.

The chain has TRBV28 and TRBJ2-7; 8 positions agree with TRBD1. CDR1 is MDHEN and CDR2 is SYDVKM in the germline V gene. The CDR3 sequence is 14 residues long. Trimming at V came to 5 bases and at J to 7 bases, leaving 10 bases not matched to a gene. CDR3 sequence reads: CASSEYSDREEQYF. In DNA, the CDR3 is TGTGCCAGCAGTGAGTATTCGGACAGGGAAGAGCAGTACTTC.

The chain combines TRBV7-2 with TRBJ1-3; the match to TRBD1 covers 8 bases. Losses at the gene ends were 2 bases for V and 1 base for J; bases not matched to a gene: 10. The CDR3 is 18 residues long. The germline gives CDR1 SGHTA, CDR2 FQGNSA. The CDR3 nucleotides are TGTGCCAGCAGCTTAATCGGACAGGGTTACTCTTCTGGAAACACCATATATTTT. Translated, it gives CASSLIGQGYSSGNTIYF. Based on the CDR3 plus reference TRBV7-2 and TRBJ1-3, the full variable domain is GAGVSQSPSNKVTEKGKDVELRCDPISGHTALYWYRQSLGQGLEFLIYFQGNSAPDKSGLPSDRFSAERTGGSVSTLTIQRTQQEDSAVYLCASSLIGQGYSSGNTIYFGEGSWLTVV.

V and J are TRBV10-3 and TRBJ1-1; no clear D. This CDR3 spans 11 amino acids. Per germline, CDR1 ENHRY and CDR2 SYGVKD. Trimming pared 6 bases from V and 5 bases from J, leaving 7 bases between. The CDR3 nucleotides are TGTGCCATCAGACGACATACTGAAGCTTTCTTT. Its protein is CAIRRHTEAFF.

The chain carries TRBV14 and TRBJ1-6; D may be TRBD1 (5 bases). The germline V and J ends were trimmed by 1 base and 9 bases, with 10 bases remaining between them. This CDR3 region has 14 residues. CDR1 and CDR2 (germline): SGHDN, FVKESK. The CDR3 nucleotides are TGTGCCAGCAGCCAAGCCGGGGGAACTTCACCCCTCCACTTT. It translates to CASSQAGGTSPLHF.

This clone was found once. V gene TRBV6-4 combines with J gene TRBJ2-7; tentatively, D is TRBD2 (5 bases). Trimming removed 8 bases from V and 2 bases from J, with 10 bases in between. The CDR3 covers 12 residues. CDR1 and CDR2 (germline): MRHNA, SNTAGT. CDR3 coding DNA: TGTGCCAGCCCCGGGATTACCTACGAGCAGTACTTC. Encoded protein: CASPGITYEQYF.

The chain carries TRBV11-2 and TRBJ1-1; tentative D call: TRBD1 (6 bases). Per germline, CDR1 SGHAT and CDR2 FQNNGV. V was trimmed by 1 base and J by 5 bases, leaving 14 bases between them. The CDR3 loop spans 15 amino acids. This CDR3 reads CASSLGRGQGTEAFF. Here the CDR3 DNA reads TGTGCCAGCAGCTTAGGCCGGGGCCAGGGGACTGAAGCTTTCTTT.

This clone has just a few counts. The chain combines TRBV2 with TRBJ2-5, with D hard to call. Trimming left V 0 bases short and J 5 bases short, with 10 bases between. Germline loops: CDR1 SNHLY, CDR2 FYNNEI. The CDR3 runs to 14 residues. CDR3 sequence: CASSEAFARETQYF. The CDR3 bases are TGTGCCAGCAGTGAAGCGTTCGCCAGGGAGACCCAGTACTTC.

This clone showed up just a few times. The rearrangement links TRBV5-1 to TRBJ1-3; 7 bases agree with TRBD1. Germline assignment: CDR1 SGHRS and CDR2 YFSETQ. The V gene end was trimmed by 5 bases and the J gene end by 8 bases; junction bases not matched to a gene: 10. There are 14 residues in the CDR3. The CDR3 is CASRPGGTSDTIYF. The CDR3 nucleotides are TGCGCCAGCAGGCCAGGGGGAACCTCGGACACCATATATTTT.

The V call is TRBV12-3 or TRBV12-4, the J call TRBJ1-1; the D gene is possibly TRBD1 (5 bases). This CDR3 region has 12 residues. V shed 8 bases and J shed 8 bases, with 15 bases lying between them. The CDR3, as DNA: TGTGCCAGCCGAATAACAGGAGAGGAAGCTTTCTTT. Translated, it gives CASRITGEEAFF.

The chain couples TRBV5-5 to TRBJ2-6; 9 positions match TRBD2. V shed 3 bases, J shed 16 bases, and the junction held 5 bases outside the gene matches. Looked up from germline, CDR1 is SGHKS and CDR2 is YYEKEE (reference sequence). The CDR3 extends over 12 amino acids. The CDR3 here is CASSSIAGALTF. CDR3 nucleotides: TGTGCCAGCAGCTCCATAGCGGGGGCTCTGACTTTC.

The CDR3 loop is CASSSLRGRGYGYTF. CDR3 sequence (DNA): TGTGCCAGCAGCTCGCTAAGGGGGCGCGGCTATGGCTACACCTTC. The chain carries TRBV11-2 and TRBJ1-2; 7 positions match TRBD1. The V and J ends lost 4 bases and 4 bases, in that order; junction bases with no gene match: 9. Germline CDR1 SGHAT, CDR2 FQNNGV. The CDR3 has 15 amino acids.

This CDR3 reads CASSQGTLHYEKLFF. The CDR3, as DNA: TGCGCCAGCAGCCAAGGTACTCTCCACTATGAAAAACTGTTTTTT. The chain is built from TRBV4-3 and TRBJ1-4; D unclear. The germline V gene has CDR1 LGHNA and CDR2 YSLEER. CDR3 length: 15 residues. V lost 1 base to trimming and J lost 6 bases, with 12 bases between them.